One and the same sample provided the 3 T cell receptor beta chains below, sequenced in a study of T cell responses to AZD1222 COVID-19 vaccine. This table comes from immunoSEQ multiplex PCR, and its TCRdb copy is limited to in-frame clones, with some not included. In the table there are 120,000 to 150,000 clones, roughly 90% of which are singletons. Specimen: peripheral blood, collected 28 days after the second AZD1222 dose. All receptors come from an adult who received the AZD1222 COVID-19 vaccine.

The chain joins TRBV27 to TRBJ1-2; no definite D call. The germline gives CDR1 MNHEY, CDR2 SMNVEV (reference sequence). Trimming left V 6 bases short and J 2 bases short, with 10 bases between. The CDR3 contains 13 residues. DNA for the CDR3: TGTGCCAGCAGCCCCTGGCAGAACTATGGCTACACCTTC. It encodes CASSPWQNYGYTF.

The V gene is TRBV7-3, the J gene TRBJ2-3, with 9 nucleotides matching TRBD2. This CDR3 is built from 18 residues. The germline gives CDR1 SGHTA, CDR2 FQGTGA. The J segment lost 0 bases and the V segment lost 1 base, leaving 8 bases of the junction unmatched. The chain's CDR3 is CASSLRLADFKSTDTQYF. The CDR3 nucleotides are TGTGCCAGCAGCTTAAGACTAGCGGATTTTAAGAGCACAGATACGCAGTATTTT.

This sequence joins TRBV12-3 or TRBV12-4 and TRBJ1-5; a weak D match, TRBD1 (6 bases). The CDR3 runs to 12 residues. With 5 bases removed from V and 9 bases from J, the gap between germline ends came to 11 bases. CDR3 protein: CASSLGAGPQHF. The CDR3 DNA reads TGTGCCAGCAGTCTGGGGGCGGGGCCCCAGCATTTT.